One and the same sample provided the 14 T cell receptor beta chains below, sequenced in a study of blood T cell repertoires in COVID-19. Sequencing was performed with immunoSEQ multiplex PCR; in TCRdb, only in-frame clones are kept and a portion is missing. The sample has 300,000 to 400,000 clones, about nine tenths seen once. The source material was peripheral blood. The receptor source for this set is a man aged 50-60 years with active or convalescent COVID-19.

The CDR3 nucleotides read TGCGCCAGCAGTGAGAATGGCAACTATGGCTACACCTTC. Encoded protein: CASSENGNYGYTF. V gene TRBV10-1 combines with J gene TRBJ1-2; D gene unclear. The CDR3 is 13 amino acids. From germline, CDR1 is WNHNN and CDR2 SYGVQD (reference sequence). V was cut by 2 bases and J by 2 bases, with 6 bases left in between.

The CDR3 sequence: CASSPRDRAQPQHF. The CDR3 DNA reads TGTGCCAGTAGTCCTCGGGACAGGGCTCAGCCCCAGCATTTT. The chain recombines TRBV19 with TRBJ1-5, with 9 bases lining up with TRBD1. The trim removed 5 bases at V and 6 bases at J, leaving 5 bases unmatched. CDR1 is LNHDA, CDR2 SQIVND, per germline (reference sequence). The CDR3 runs 14 residues.

This clone was detected a few times. The chain employs TRBV4-3 and TRBJ1-1; a weak D match, TRBD1 (6 bases). Between the trimmed V and J ends, which lost 0 bases and 0 bases, there was a span of 20 bases. Germline CDR1 and CDR2: LGHNA and YSLEER. CDR3 length: 19 residues. The CDR3 loop reads CASSQDRGSAGTMNTEAFF. The CDR3 nucleotides are TGCGCCAGCAGCCAAGATAGGGGGTCGGCAGGGACCATGAACACTGAAGCTTTCTTT.

The genes are TRBV30 and TRBJ2-1; TRBD1 might be the D (5 bases). The CDR3 is 16 amino acids. Trimming removed 6 bases at V and 0 bases at J, with 18 bases between. Germline lookup yields CDR1 GTSNPN and CDR2 SVGIG (reference sequence). As DNA, the CDR3 is TGTGCCTGCGCTAGGGGATACTCGAGCTCCTACAATGAGCAGTTCTTC. Translated, it gives CACARGYSSSYNEQFF.

This chain connects TRBV19 to TRBJ2-1; 8 nucleotides agree with TRBD2. The CDR3 has 15 residues. The V gene end was trimmed by 5 bases and the J gene end by 4 bases; junction bases not matched to a gene: 7. CDR1 is LNHDA and CDR2 is SQIVND in the germline V gene (reference sequence). In DNA, the CDR3 is TGTGCCAGTAGTGCAACACTAGCGGTTTACAATGAGCAGTTCTTC. Translation gives CASSATLAVYNEQFF.

This chain links TRBV28 with TRBJ1-1, with 8 bases that match TRBD1. Per the germline V gene, CDR1 is MDHEN and CDR2 is SYDVKM. The J segment lost 3 bases and the V segment lost 6 bases, leaving 3 bases of the junction unmatched. The CDR3 contains 13 residues. CDR3: CASSPQGDTEAFF. The CDR3, as DNA: TGTGCCAGCAGCCCACAGGGGGACACTGAAGCTTTCTTT.

The chain joins TRBV5-4 to TRBJ1-2; TRBD1 agrees at 7 bases. Germline trimming cut 2 bases from V and 6 bases from J; bases unmatched to any gene: 4. The germline V gene has CDR1 SGHNT and CDR2 YYREEE (reference sequence). CDR3 length: 13 residues. This CDR3 is CASSFETGNGYTF. In DNA, the CDR3 is TGTGCCAGCAGCTTCGAGACAGGGAATGGCTACACCTTC.

V is TRBV4-3 and J is TRBJ2-3; perhaps TRBD1 as D (6 bases). The CDR3 loop spans 15 amino acids. V dropped 0 bases and J dropped 5 bases, with 12 bases sitting between them. Per the germline V gene, CDR1 is LGHNA and CDR2 is YSLEER. CDR3 residues: CASSQDPQGQDTQYF. The CDR3 DNA reads as TGCGCCAGCAGCCAAGACCCCCAGGGGCAAGATACGCAGTATTTT.

This clone was detected once. V and J are TRBV7-9 and TRBJ1-1; D might be TRBD1 (5 bases). The CDR3 sequence is 13 residues long. Trimming cost V 4 bases and J 3 bases, with 9 bases left between them. Germline assignment: CDR1 SEHNR and CDR2 FQNEAQ (reference sequence). The CDR3 spells CASSWGEDTEAFF. Written as DNA, the CDR3 is TGTGCCAGCAGCTGGGGCGAGGACACTGAAGCTTTCTTT. Combining the CDR3 with reference TRBV7-9 and TRBJ1-1 gives the whole variable domain DTGVSQNPRHKITKRGQNVTFRCDPISEHNRLYWYRQTLGQGPEFLTYFQNEAQLEKSRLLSDRFSAERPKGSFSTLEIQRTEQGDSAMYLCASSWGEDTEAFFGQGTRLTVV.

This clone turned up a few times. The chain couples TRBV28 to TRBJ1-2; tentatively, D is TRBD1 (5 bases). With 6 bases removed from V and 8 bases from J, the gap between germline ends came to 22 bases. CDR3 size: 15 residues. CDR1 is MDHEN, CDR2 SYDVKM, per germline. CDR3 DNA: TGTGCCAGCAGCCCTTCGACAGTCTTATCGCGCGGCTACACCTTC. Its protein is CASSPSTVLSRGYTF.

V is TRBV5-1 and J is TRBJ2-1; TRBD1 matches at 7 bases. J was trimmed by 0 bases and V by 3 bases; bases with no gene match: 12. The CDR3 contains 18 residues. Germline CDR1 and CDR2: SGHRS and YFSETQ. The CDR3: CASSSRSRQGSSYNEQFF. Written as DNA, the CDR3 is TGCGCCAGCAGCTCGCGCTCCCGACAGGGCAGCTCCTACAATGAGCAGTTCTTC.

For this clone: This sample also contains other DNA sequences that code for the same CDR3. The chain links TRBV28 to TRBJ2-1, with D perhaps matching TRBD2 (7 bases). The CDR3 runs to 16 residues. Germline lookup yields CDR1 MDHEN and CDR2 SYDVKM. Trimming cost V 2 bases and J 0 bases, with 11 bases left between them. CDR3 bases: TGTGCCAGCAGTTTAGGGGGGGCCGGCTCCTACAATGAGCAGTTCTTC. This encodes CASSLGGAGSYNEQFF.

In DNA, the CDR3 is TGCGCCAGCAGCCAAGAAGTTAGGTGGTCGGGGGGCTACACCTTC. Amino acids: CASSQEVRWSGGYTF. V gene TRBV4-3 combines with J gene TRBJ1-2, with D unclear. The CDR3 spans 15 residues. Trimming took 0 bases from V and 8 from J, leaving 16 bases between them. CDR1 LGHNA and CDR2 YSLEER come from the germline V gene.

V is TRBV4-3 and J is TRBJ1-5, with D perhaps TRBD1 (5 bases). The V end was cut by 0 bases, the J end by 7 bases, with 13 bases between. This CDR3 region has 15 residues. Germline CDR1 reads LGHNA; CDR2 reads YSLEER. The CDR3 DNA sequence: TGCGCCAGCAGCCAAGAGGGGAGGGGATGGCAGCCCCAGCATTTT. This translates into CASSQEGRGWQPQHF.